This entry lists 30 T cell receptor beta chains sequenced from one sample in a study of cytomegalovirus exposure and HLA in healthy donors. PCR employed 60 Vbeta and 13 Jbeta primers. Method: immunoSEQ multiplex PCR; TCRdb's copy keeps in-frame clones and lacks some. The sample comprises about 160,000 clones, around 86% of which are singletons, and roughly 4.3% rests with the top ten. Specimen: PBMCs. The receptors shown here come from a man between 45 and 60 years old in good health and CMV-seropositive.

V is TRBV9 and J is TRBJ2-1; D might be TRBD2 (6 bases). Trimming removed 4 bases at V and 7 bases at J, with 15 bases between. The V gene's germline CDR1 is SGDLS and CDR2 YYNGEE. The CDR3 extends over 14 amino acids. The DNA for the CDR3 is TGTGCCAGCAGCCTCCGGGGGTTGGAGAATGAGCAGTTCTTC. It codes for CASSLRGLENEQFF.

The table lists this clone with a count of one. The J gene is TRBJ2-5, the V gene TRBV29-1; D may be TRBD2 (5 bases). Germline CDR1 is SQVTM and CDR2 is ANQGSEA. V gave up 8 bases and J gave up 4 bases, with 17 bases separating them. CDR3 length: 13 amino acids. This chain's CDR3 is CSQLTSLGETQYF. CDR3 coding DNA: TGCAGCCAACTTACTAGTTTGGGAGAGACCCAGTACTTC.

The rearrangement links TRBV28 to TRBJ2-1; 11 positions agree with TRBD2. CDR1 and CDR2 from the germline V gene are MDHEN and SYDVKM. The CDR3 spans 14 residues. Trimming cost V 7 bases and J 5 bases; bases outside gene matches: 4. The CDR3 DNA sequence: TGTGCCAGCACAACTAGCGGGGGAAACAATGAGCAGTTCTTC. It codes for CASTTSGGNNEQFF.

The chain employs TRBV27 and TRBJ2-7; the match to TRBD1 covers 8 bases. This CDR3 spans 15 amino acids. Germline CDR1 is MNHEY and CDR2 is SMNVEV (reference sequence). V gave up 1 base and J gave up 5 bases; unmatched junction bases: 7. The CDR3 nucleotides are TGTGCCAGCAGTTTATTCGGACAGGGTGCCCACGAGCAGTACTTC. This sequence encodes CASSLFGQGAHEQYF.

CDR3 DNA sequence: TGTGCCAGCAGCCAAGATTTAGCCAATGAGCAGTTCTTC. Protein product: CASSQDLANEQFF. The gene calls are TRBV4-2 and TRBJ2-1; D remains ambiguous. The CDR3 consists of 13 residues. Germline V lookup: CDR1 LGHNA, CDR2 YNFKEQ. Trimming removed 0 bases from V and 6 bases from J, with 6 bases in between.

The chain combines TRBV5-4 with TRBJ2-2; 7 bases map to TRBD1. The CDR3 has 17 amino acids. CDR1 and CDR2 from the germline V gene are SGHNT and YYREEE (reference sequence). V shed 3 bases and J 3 bases; nucleotides not matched to a gene: 11. The CDR3 region is CASSSYSGGLYTGELFF. The CDR3, as DNA: TGTGCCAGCAGCTCGTATTCAGGGGGTTTGTACACCGGGGAGCTGTTTTTT. Full variable domain (remainder filled in from reference TRBV5-4 and TRBJ2-2): ETGVTQSPTHLIKTRGQQVTLRCSSQSGHNTVSWYQQALGQGPQFIFQYYREEENGRGNFPPRFSGLQFPNYSSELNVNALELDDSALYLCASSSYSGGLYTGELFFGEGSRLTVL.

The chain is built from TRBV5-1 and TRBJ2-1, with 7 bases that match TRBD1. This CDR3 is 11 amino acids long. Germline values: CDR1 SGHRS, CDR2 YFSETQ. The V and J ends lost 5 bases and 13 bases, in that order; junction bases with no gene match: 6. For the CDR3, the DNA is TGCGCCAGCAGAGAGGGGGCCGAACAGTTCTTC. It yields the protein CASREGAEQFF. Filled out from reference TRBV5-1 and TRBJ2-1, the complete variable domain reads KAGVTQTPRYLIKTRGQQVTLSCSPISGHRSVSWYQQTPGQGLQFLFEYFSETQRNKGNFPGRFSGRQFSNSRSEMNVSTLELGDSALYLCASREGAEQFFGPGTRLTVL.

J is TRBJ2-7 and V is TRBV11-1; 8 bases align to TRBD2. J was trimmed by 0 bases and V by 5 bases; bases with no gene match: 15. The CDR3 spans 18 residues. Germline values: CDR1 SGHAT, CDR2 FQDESV (reference sequence). The CDR3 sequence: CASSARPGLEPSSYEQYF. Here the CDR3 DNA reads TGTGCCAGCAGCGCCCGACCGGGACTAGAACCGAGCTCCTACGAGCAGTACTTC.

CDR3 DNA: TGTGCCTGGAGTGTAAGGCTAGTTCCAGATACGCAGTATTTT. Its protein is CAWSVRLVPDTQYF. The V call is TRBV30, the J call TRBJ2-3; D not certain. CDR3 length equals 14 residues. Germline V gives CDR1 GTSNPN, CDR2 SVGIG (reference sequence). Between the trimmed V and J ends, which lost 0 bases and 4 bases, there was a span of 11 bases. The entire variable domain, with the rest obtained from reference TRBV30 and TRBJ2-3, is as follows: SQTIHQWPATLVQPVGSPLSLECTVEGTSNPNLYWYRQAAGRGLQLLFYSVGIGQISSEVPQNLSASRPQDRQFILSSKKLLLSDSGFYLCAWSVRLVPDTQYFGPGTRLTVL.

Points on this clone: The sample carries other DNA sequences with the same CDR3. The chain joins TRBV15 to TRBJ2-7, with a weak D call TRBD2 (6 bases). Germline values: CDR1 LNHNV, CDR2 YYDKDF (reference sequence). The CDR3 has 14 amino acids. V lost 1 base to trimming and J lost 4 bases, with 11 bases between them. Here the CDR3 reads CATSRAGEGYEQYF. CDR3 bases: TGTGCCACCAGCAGAGCGGGGGAAGGTTACGAGCAGTACTTC.

J is TRBJ2-7 and V is TRBV7-9; D uncertain. The CDR3 loop spans 14 amino acids. CDR1 is SEHNR and CDR2 is FQNEAQ in the germline V gene (reference sequence). Trimming pared 2 bases from V and 2 bases from J, leaving 10 bases between. The CDR3 loop reads CASSLSEHTYEQYF. The CDR3 DNA reads TGTGCCAGCAGCTTAAGCGAGCACACCTACGAGCAGTACTTC. Using reference TRBV7-9 and TRBJ2-7 for the parts outside the CDR3, the full variable domain is DTGVSQNPRHKITKRGQNVTFRCDPISEHNRLYWYRQTLGQGPEFLTYFQNEAQLEKSRLLSDRFSAERPKGSFSTLEIQRTEQGDSAMYLCASSLSEHTYEQYFGPGTRLTVT.

The V and J genes are TRBV11-3 and TRBJ1-1, with D possibly TRBD1 on 5 matching bases. This CDR3 comprises 16 residues. V lost 1 base to trimming and J lost 6 bases, with 18 bases between them. Per the germline V gene, CDR1 is SGHNT and CDR2 is YENEEA. CDR3 sequence: CASSLVSWGGSSEAFF. The CDR3 nucleotides read TGTGCCAGCAGCTTAGTGTCGTGGGGGGGGAGTTCTGAAGCTTTCTTT.

This sequence joins TRBV11-3 and TRBJ1-5, with D maybe TRBD1 (5 bases). Deletions cut 11 bases from V and 0 bases from J, with 17 bases between. The CDR3 has 15 residues. Germline CDR1 SGHNT, CDR2 YENEEA. The DNA for the CDR3 is TGTGCCGACCGGGCAGGGAGGGGTAGCAATCAGCCCCAGCATTTT. Encoded protein: CADRAGRGSNQPQHF.

The chain recombines TRBV27 with TRBJ1-3; D is unclear. The V end was cut by 8 bases, the J end by 0 bases, with 11 bases between. The CDR3 covers 14 residues. Looked up from germline, CDR1 is MNHEY and CDR2 is SMNVEV (reference sequence). The CDR3 DNA sequence: TGTGCCAGCGGGAAGGGAGTCTCTGGAAACACCATATATTTT. Residues: CASGKGVSGNTIYF.

This sequence joins TRBV6-6 and TRBJ1-1; D is ambiguous. The CDR3 consists of 11 residues. The germline V gene encodes CDR1 MNHNY and CDR2 SVGAGI (reference sequence). Trimming took off 7 bases at V and 7 bases at J, with 10 bases between the two ends. This CDR3 reads CASTILDEAFF. CDR3 in DNA: TGTGCCAGCACAATACTCGATGAAGCTTTCTTT.

The chain recombines TRBV9 with TRBJ2-1; D gene unclear. Germline V gene lookup returns CDR1 SGDLS and CDR2 YYNGEE. The CDR3 loop spans 12 amino acids. V shed 3 bases and J shed 9 bases, with 10 bases lying between them. This chain's CDR3 is CASSAPPGEQFF. For the CDR3, the DNA is TGTGCCAGCAGCGCCCCCCCCGGTGAGCAGTTCTTC.

The chain recombines TRBV5-4 with TRBJ1-1; 7 nucleotides line up with TRBD1. The junction had 2 bases not matched to a gene; V was cut back by 6 bases and J by 0 bases. The CDR3 covers 13 residues. Germline-derived CDR1 and CDR2 are SGHNT and YYREEE (reference sequence). The CDR3 loop is CASKGAMNTEAFF. In DNA form, the CDR3 reads TGTGCCAGCAAGGGGGCCATGAACACTGAAGCTTTCTTT.

This sequence joins TRBV30 and TRBJ2-5; the match to TRBD2 covers 7 bases. Trimming removed 0 bases from V and 3 bases from J; junction bases left unmatched: 16. Germline V gene sequence: CDR1 GTSNPN, CDR2 SVGIG (reference sequence). CDR3 length: 18 amino acids. CDR3 sequence reads: CAWSVLWGEGHQKETQYF. CDR3 bases: TGTGCCTGGAGTGTACTTTGGGGGGAGGGCCACCAGAAAGAGACCCAGTACTTC.

The chain couples TRBV7-6 to TRBJ2-7; TRBD1 matches 8 bases. The CDR3 runs to 14 residues. V lost 5 bases and J lost 0; bases outside the gene matches: 3. The germline V gene encodes CDR1 SGHVS and CDR2 FNYEAQ. Here the CDR3 DNA reads TGTGCCAGCAGCCCGGACAGGGACTCCTACGAGCAGTACTTC. It is translated as CASSPDRDSYEQYF. Variable domain in full (rest from reference TRBV7-6 and TRBJ2-7): GAGVSQSPRYKVTKRGQDVALRCDPISGHVSLYWYRQALGQGPEFLTYFNYEAQQDKSGLPNDRFSAERPEGSISTLTIQRTEQRDSAMYRCASSPDRDSYEQYFGPGTRLTVT.

This clone was seen only a few times. The rearrangement uses TRBV11-2 and TRBJ1-4; no clear D gene. The germline V gene encodes CDR1 SGHAT and CDR2 FQNNGV. This CDR3 has 15 residues. The V gene lost 3 bases and the J gene lost 0 bases, with 8 bases spanning the gap. CDR3 region: CASSFDTSTNEKLFF. The CDR3 DNA reads TGTGCCAGCAGCTTCGACACTTCAACTAATGAAAAACTGTTTTTT.

The chain uses TRBV6-5 and TRBJ1-1, with 9 bases that match TRBD1. Germline loops: CDR1 MNHEY, CDR2 SVGAGI. CDR3 size: 15 residues. V lost 5 bases, J lost 7 bases, and 11 bases stayed unmatched. The CDR3 nucleotides are TGTGCCAGCAGTCCCCTCCGGGACAGGGTTAATGAAGCTTTCTTT. It encodes CASSPLRDRVNEAFF.

V and J are TRBV23-1 and TRBJ2-7; 13 bases map to TRBD2. TRBV23-1 counts as an open reading frame of uncertain function. Trimming at V came to 6 bases and at J to 0 bases, leaving 14 bases not matched to a gene. This CDR3 has 19 residues. The CDR3 sequence: CASRIITGTSGVLSYEQYF. The CDR3 DNA sequence: TGCGCCAGCAGAATTATAACCGGGACTAGCGGGGTGCTCTCCTACGAGCAGTACTTC.

The rearrangement uses TRBV7-9 and TRBJ2-7; 13 nucleotides agree with TRBD2. The CDR3 is 15 residues long. CDR1 is SEHNR and CDR2 is FQNEAQ in the germline V gene (reference sequence). V trimming: 5 bases; J trimming: 5 bases; junction bases outside the gene matches: 6. CDR3 in DNA: TGTGCCAGCAGCCCGGGGACTAGCGGGGTGCACGAGCAGTACTTC. Translated: CASSPGTSGVHEQYF. Combining the CDR3 with reference TRBV7-9 and TRBJ2-7 gives the whole variable domain DTGVSQNPRHKITKRGQNVTFRCDPISEHNRLYWYRQTLGQGPEFLTYFQNEAQLEKSRLLSDRFSAERPKGSFSTLEIQRTEQGDSAMYLCASSPGTSGVHEQYFGPGTRLTVT.

The rearrangement uses TRBV5-4 and TRBJ2-7; 12 bases agree with TRBD1. Germline V CDR1 and CDR2: SGHNT, YYREEE (reference sequence). The V and J ends lost 0 bases and 13 bases, in that order; junction bases with no gene match: 5. CDR3 length: 13 residues. DNA for the CDR3: TGTGCCAGCAGCTTGGACCCGGGACAGGGGGCATACTTC. Translation: CASSLDPGQGAYF.

This chain uses TRBV29-1 with TRBJ1-1, with 7 positions matching TRBD1. CDR1 and CDR2 from the germline V gene are SQVTM and ANQGSEA. V was pared by 6 bases and J by 3 bases, with 10 bases of the junction left unmatched. CDR3 length equals 14 residues. In DNA, the CDR3 is TGCAGCGTCGAGGGGGCAGGGCGGCACACTGAAGCTTTCTTT. This codes for CSVEGAGRHTEAFF.

The chain carries TRBV7-8 and TRBJ1-2, with TRBD1 as a possible D gene (5 bases). The germline gives CDR1 SGHVS, CDR2 FQNEAQ. V shed 1 base and J shed 3 bases, with 6 bases lying between them. The CDR3 length is 13 residues. CDR3 sequence (DNA): TGTGCCAGCAGCTTAGGCAGGGACTATGGCTACACCTTC. It yields the protein CASSLGRDYGYTF.

This chain joins TRBV5-6 and TRBJ2-2, with D perhaps matching TRBD1 (5 bases). Germline CDR1 is SGHDT and CDR2 is YYEEEE. The CDR3 contains 16 residues. The V and J ends lost 0 bases and 1 base respectively, with 10 bases between them. The DNA of the CDR3 is TGTGCCAGCAGCTTGGATGGGGCGCGGAACACCGGGGAGCTGTTTTTT. It is translated as CASSLDGARNTGELFF.

The V gene is TRBV7-2, the J gene TRBJ1-2; TRBD1 matches 10 bases. This CDR3 contains 15 residues. V gave up 5 bases and J gave up 7 bases; unmatched junction bases: 10. CDR1 and CDR2 from the germline V gene are SGHTA and FQGNSA. This chain's CDR3 is CASSDPGQGLSGYTF. Here the CDR3 DNA reads TGTGCCAGCAGCGACCCGGGACAGGGGTTGAGTGGCTACACCTTC. The variable domain in full, completed from reference TRBV7-2 and TRBJ1-2, reads GAGVSQSPSNKVTEKGKDVELRCDPISGHTALYWYRQSLGQGLEFLIYFQGNSAPDKSGLPSDRFSAERTGGSVSTLTIQRTQQEDSAVYLCASSDPGQGLSGYTFGSGTRLTVV.

The chain combines TRBV29-1 with TRBJ1-2, with 12 bases lining up with TRBD1. The CDR3 loop spans 12 amino acids. CDR1 SQVTM and CDR2 ANQGSEA come from the germline V gene. V trimming: 7 bases; J trimming: 8 bases; junction bases outside the gene matches: 5. CDR3 nucleotide sequence: TGCAGCGCGGGACAGGGGGCGCGAGGCTACACCTTC. It codes for CSAGQGARGYTF. The full variable domain, in which reference TRBV29-1 and TRBJ1-2 provide the parts outside the CDR3, is SAVISQKPSRDICQRGTSLTIQCQVDSQVTMMFWYRQQPGQSLTLIATANQGSEATYESGFVIDKFPISRPNLTFSTLTVSNMSPEDSSIYLCSAGQGARGYTFGSGTRLTVV.

V and J are TRBV5-1 and TRBJ2-7; a weak D match, TRBD1 (6 bases). V was clipped by 5 bases and J by 2 bases, with 17 bases between them. Germline CDR1 SGHRS, CDR2 YFSETQ. This CDR3 has 15 amino acids. The CDR3 sequence: CASRRETGPTYEQYF. CDR3 sequence (DNA): TGCGCCAGCAGAAGGGAGACAGGCCCGACCTACGAGCAGTACTTC.